This T cell receptor (beta chain) was obtained from a study of T-cell reconstitution after alpha-beta-depleted transplantation in children. With 5 bases clipped from V and 5 bases from J, the junction kept 9 bases outside the gene matches. Germline V CDR1 and CDR2: SQVTM, ANQGSEA. The CDR3 contains 14 residues. The TCRbeta library was prepared with unique molecular identifiers. From the PCR reads, TCRdb called clonotypes with MiXCR, one entry per CDR3 protein. The data show a few hundred thousand distinct CDR3 sequences, roughly 20% seen once. The sample consisted of PBMCs from the stem cell graft donor, taken from the stem cell graft. The sequence came from a human donor who donated a stem cell graft to a child with acute myeloid leukemia. The chain has TRBV29-1 and TRBJ1-5; TRBD1 matches at 7 bases. CDR3 DNA sequence: TGCAGCGTTACCCAGGGGGGGAAGGATCAGCCCCAGCATTTT. Translation: CSVTQGGKDQPQHF.